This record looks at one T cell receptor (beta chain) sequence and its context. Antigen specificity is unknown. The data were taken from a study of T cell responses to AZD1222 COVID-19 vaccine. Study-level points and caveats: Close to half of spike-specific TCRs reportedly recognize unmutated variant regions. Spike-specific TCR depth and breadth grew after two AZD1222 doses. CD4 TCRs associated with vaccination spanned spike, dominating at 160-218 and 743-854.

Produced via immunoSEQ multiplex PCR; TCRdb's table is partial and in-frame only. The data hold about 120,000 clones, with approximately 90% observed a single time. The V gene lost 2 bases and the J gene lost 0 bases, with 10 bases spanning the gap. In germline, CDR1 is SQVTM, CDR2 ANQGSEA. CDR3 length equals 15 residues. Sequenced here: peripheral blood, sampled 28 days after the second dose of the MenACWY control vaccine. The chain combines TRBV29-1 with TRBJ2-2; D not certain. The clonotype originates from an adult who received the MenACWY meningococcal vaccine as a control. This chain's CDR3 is CSVEPARPNTGELFF. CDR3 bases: TGCAGCGTTGAACCGGCCAGACCGAACACCGGGGAGCTGTTTTTT.